The next 5 T cell receptor beta chains were all read from a single sample in a study of identical twins. Using its own MiXCR run on the 5' RACE reads, TCRdb lists one record per CDR3 protein. The data hold 690,000 or so distinct CDR3 sequences, with about 9.4% observed a single time. This same sample was also part of a study on yellow fever vaccine responses in identical twins.

Source material: PBMCs. These receptors were taken from a woman younger than 35 in good health.

This clonotype was detected a few times. V is TRBV12-3 or TRBV12-4 and J is TRBJ1-2; perhaps TRBD1 as D (6 bases). The V end lost 6 bases, the J end lost 6 bases, and 23 bases lay between the germline ends. The CDR3 runs 16 residues. CDR3 residues: CASSFGENRVGDGYTF. As DNA, the CDR3 is TGTGCCAGCAGCTTTGGTGAAAACAGGGTCGGGGATGGCTACACCTTC.

This clonotype was counted between two and nine times. The J gene is TRBJ2-1, the V gene TRBV20-1, with D perhaps TRBD1 or TRBD2 (5 bases each). Germline CDR1 and CDR2: DFQATT and SNEGSKA (reference sequence). V gave up 0 bases and J gave up 3 bases, with 15 bases separating them. The CDR3 has 16 amino acids. The CDR3 region has the DNA TGCAGTGCTAGAGATGGGGCGCGAGGGGACTACAATGAGCAGTTCTTC. Translation: CSARDGARGDYNEQFF.

The table lists this clonotype with a few counts. The CDR3 reads CASSDSITSGRAREQFF. The DNA for the CDR3 is TGTGCCAGCAGTGACTCGATAACTAGCGGGAGGGCCCGGGAGCAGTTCTTC. V is TRBV6-4 and J is TRBJ2-1; 13 nucleotides align to TRBD2. This CDR3 is built from 17 residues. V lost 0 bases, J lost 10 bases, and 9 bases stayed unmatched. Germline V gene data show CDR1 as MRHNA and CDR2 as SNTAGT.

There are many counts of this clonotype. The V call is TRBV29-1, the J call TRBJ2-1; weak D call: TRBD1 (6 bases). CDR3 size: 14 residues. Germline values: CDR1 SQVTM, CDR2 ANQGSEA. Trimming took off 6 bases at V and 0 bases at J, with 12 bases between the two ends. The CDR3 region has the DNA TGCAGCGTACCCGACAGGATCTCCTACAATGAGCAGTTCTTC. As protein: CSVPDRISYNEQFF.

This clonotype has more than one count but fewer than ten. V is TRBV4-1 and J is TRBJ1-4, with a tentative D call TRBD1 (6 bases). The CDR3 extends over 15 amino acids. The germline CDR1 and CDR2 sequences are MGHRA and YSYEKL. The germline V and J ends were trimmed by 0 bases and 14 bases, with 19 bases remaining between them. The CDR3 DNA reads as TGCGCCAGCAGCCAAGAGAACAACAGGGAAGGGATTCTGTTTTTT. Translation gives CASSQENNREGILFF.